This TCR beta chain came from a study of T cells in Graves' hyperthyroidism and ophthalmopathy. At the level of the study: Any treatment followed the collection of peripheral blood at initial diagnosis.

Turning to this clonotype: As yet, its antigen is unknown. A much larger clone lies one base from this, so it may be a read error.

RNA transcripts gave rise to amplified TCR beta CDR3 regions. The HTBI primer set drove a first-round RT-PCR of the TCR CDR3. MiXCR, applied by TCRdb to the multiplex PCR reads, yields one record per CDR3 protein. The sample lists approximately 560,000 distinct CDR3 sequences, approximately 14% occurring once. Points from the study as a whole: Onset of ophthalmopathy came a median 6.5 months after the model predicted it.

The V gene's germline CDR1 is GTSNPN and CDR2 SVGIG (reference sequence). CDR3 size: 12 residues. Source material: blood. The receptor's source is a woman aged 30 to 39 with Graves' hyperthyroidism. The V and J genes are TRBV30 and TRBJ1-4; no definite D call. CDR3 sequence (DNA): TGTGTCTGCAGCTCAACTAATGAAAAACTGTTTTTT. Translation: CVCSSTNEKLFF. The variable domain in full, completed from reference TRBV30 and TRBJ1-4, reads SQTIHQWPATLVQPVGSPLSLECTVEGTSNPNLYWYRQAAGRGLQLLFYSVGIGQISSEVPQNLSASRPQDRQFILSSKKLLLSDSGFYLCVCSSTNEKLFFGSGTQLSVL.